The rows below give T cell receptor beta chains drawn from one sample of a study of CD8+ T cells in alopecia areata. Generated by immunoSEQ multiplex PCR, the TCRdb table keeps only in-frame clones and is missing some. Of 200,000 to 250,000 clones listed, 66% are singletons. The input for sequencing was CD4+ T cells sorted from blood, taken at week 44, from a patient treated with tofacitinib. The source is a human donor with alopecia areata. Each CDR3 is given with its conserved first and last residue.

J gene | V gene | CDR3 protein
TRBJ1-3 | TRBV5-6 | CASSFRWMGGNTIYF
TRBJ2-3 | TRBV9 | CASSVWGARTDTQYF
TRBJ2-3 | TRBV29-1 | CSVDGVVGTDTQYF
TRBJ1-2 | TRBV29-1 | CSVASTGGGGYYGYTF
TRBJ1-2 | TRBV4-3 | CASSQGWTDLNYGYTF
TRBJ1-4 | TRBV28 | CASSPKQGLREKLFF
TRBJ1-5 | TRBV7-2 | CASSPTGVRHSNQPQHF
TRBJ1-1 | TRBV12-5 | CASGSGHLLEAFF
TRBJ1-1 | TRBV29-1 | CSVVRARNTEAFF
TRBJ2-1 | TRBV29-1 | CSAVAGNNEQFF
TRBJ1-2 | TRBV29-1 | CSAFGTSGYTF